The next 7 T cell receptor beta chains were all read from a single sample in a study of T cell responses to AZD1222 COVID-19 vaccine. Assay: immunoSEQ multiplex PCR; the TCRdb copy retains only in-frame clones and omits some. The sample comprises about 110,000 clones, around 93% of which are singletons, and over 6.5% rests with the top ten. The sample in question was peripheral blood, obtained on day 0 of AZD1222 vaccination. The origin of the receptors is an adult in good health.

The chain uses TRBV5-6 and TRBJ2-3, with D possibly TRBD2 on 5 matching bases. Germline values: CDR1 SGHDT, CDR2 YYEEEE. V lost 3 bases, J lost 2 bases, and 16 bases lay in between. The CDR3 runs to 16 residues. CDR3 residues: CASSSPSRADTDTQYF. The DNA of the CDR3 is TGTGCCAGCAGCTCCCCCTCGAGGGCGGACACAGATACGCAGTATTTT.

This chain uses TRBV18 with TRBJ1-1; D might be TRBD1 (5 bases). The V gene lost 4 bases and the J gene lost 6 bases, with 12 bases spanning the gap. This CDR3 region has 13 residues. Looked up from germline, CDR1 is KGHSH and CDR2 is LQKENI. The CDR3 bases are TGTGCCAGCTCACGACAGAGTAACGCTGAAGCTTTCTTT. It encodes CASSRQSNAEAFF.

The chain couples TRBV5-1 to TRBJ1-1; D is ambiguous. This CDR3 is built from 12 residues. V was cut by 0 bases and J by 2 bases, with 2 bases left in between. Germline CDR1 and CDR2: SGHRS and YFSETQ. The CDR3: CASSLDNTEAFF. The CDR3 nucleotides are TGCGCCAGCAGCTTGGATAACACTGAAGCTTTCTTT.

CDR3 region: CASRGGANGNTIYF. The CDR3, as DNA: TGTGCCAGTCGTGGAGGGGCTAATGGAAACACCATATATTTT. The genes are TRBV2 and TRBJ1-3; tentatively, D is TRBD1 (5 bases). Trimming cost V 9 bases and J 3 bases, with 15 bases left between them. Germline V gene sequence: CDR1 SNHLY, CDR2 FYNNEI. The CDR3 extends over 14 amino acids.

The chain joins TRBV18 to TRBJ2-1, with D perhaps matching TRBD1 (6 bases). Looked up from germline, CDR1 is KGHSH and CDR2 is LQKENI. V dropped 3 bases and J dropped 12 bases, with 15 bases sitting between them. The CDR3 runs to 13 residues. CDR3 in amino acids: CASSPANRDGQFF. The DNA for the CDR3 is TGTGCCAGCTCACCTGCAAACAGGGACGGGCAGTTCTTC.

The CDR3 sequence: CASSTYRSTDTQYF. CDR3 DNA sequence: TGTGCCAGCAGCACCTACAGGAGCACAGATACGCAGTATTTT. V usage is TRBV7-2 and J usage is TRBJ2-3, with a tentative D call TRBD1 (5 bases). The germline V gene encodes CDR1 SGHTA and CDR2 FQGNSA. The CDR3 covers 14 residues. V shed 5 bases and J shed 0 bases, with 9 bases lying between them. Full variable domain (rest looked up from reference TRBV7-2 and TRBJ2-3): GAGVSQSPSNKVTEKGKDVELRCDPISGHTALYWYRQSLGQGLEFLIYFQGNSAPDKSGLPSDRFSAERTGGSVSTLTIQRTQQEDSAVYLCASSTYRSTDTQYFGPGTRLTVL.

V usage is TRBV4-1 and J usage is TRBJ2-3; 8 positions match TRBD2. The trim removed 4 bases at V and 4 bases at J, leaving 10 bases unmatched. This CDR3 spans 16 amino acids. Germline CDR1 MGHRA, CDR2 YSYEKL. The CDR3 region has the DNA TGCGCCAGCAGCCTCCGAGGACTAGCTCTGGCAGATACGCAGTATTTT. Protein product: CASSLRGLALADTQYF.